This is a list of T cell receptor beta chains from one sample in a study of T cell changes during pregnancy in multiple sclerosis. The table came from immunoSEQ multiplex PCR; TCRdb's copy has only in-frame clones and leaves some out. In the table there are roughly 84,000 clones, around 93% of which are singletons. The sample consisted of peripheral blood, taken in the third trimester of pregnancy. Every receptor here comes from a female donor in good health, enrolled as a control in a pregnancy study. The CDR3 runs from the conserved cysteine through the conserved F or W. A D gene is named only where the DNA matches it firmly. The size field is filled for only some rows; it gives once, few, many or a size class.

TRBD1	.	TRBV4-1	TRBJ1-1	TGCGCCAGCAGCCAAGTAGAGGACAGGGAAACTTTCTTT	CASSQVEDRETFF
TRBD2	.	TRBV28	TRBJ2-1	TGTGCCAGCACTTCCTCTACTTTATGGACTGGCGGTAGCGGGAGCGGCACCTACAATGAGCAGTTCTTC	CASTSSTLWTGGSGSGTYNEQFF
.	.	TRBV19	TRBJ2-5	TGTGCCAGTAGTCCAAGGACAACCCAAGAGACCCAGTACTTC	CASSPRTTQETQYF
TRBD1	.	TRBV7-9	TRBJ1-5	TGTGCCAGCAGTAATCAGGGGGGTCAGCCCCAGCATTTT	CASSNQGGQPQHF
.	.	TRBV5-4	TRBJ1-4	TGTGCCAGCAGCCCAAGAGAGGGCTTTAATGAAAAACTGTTTTTT	CASSPREGFNEKLFF
.	.	TRBV2	TRBJ1-1	TGTGCCAGCAGGGGGGAGGTCGGGGGCACTGAAGCTTTCTTT	CASRGEVGGTEAFF
TRBD2	.	TRBV4-2	TRBJ2-5	TGTGCCAGCAGCCGGAAAACTAGCGGCCAAGAGACCCAGTACTTC	CASSRKTSGQETQYF
TRBD1	.	TRBV5-1	TRBJ1-4	TGCGCCAGCAGCGGACAGGGGAATGAAAAACTGTTTTTT	CASSGQGNEKLFF
.	few	TRBV28	TRBJ1-2	TGTGCCAGCAGTTTACTAGGGGGTTGGGACTACACCTTC	CASSLLGGWDYTF
TRBD2	.	TRBV5-1	TRBJ2-2	TGCGCCAGTTGGGAACTAGCGGGAAGCACCGGGGAGCTGTTTTTT	CASWELAGSTGELFF
.	.	TRBV9	TRBJ2-3	TGTGCCACTACCTCGGGGATCATGGAGGCGGATACGCAGTATTTT	CATTSGIMEADTQYF
.	.	TRBV4-1	TRBJ2-1	TGCGCCAGCAGCCTTAGGACAGATGACACTGAGCAGTTCTTC	CASSLRTDDTEQFF
.	.	TRBV6-5	TRBJ1-1	TGTGCCAGCAGTTACTCGGAGGGAAACACTGAAGCTTTCTTT	CASSYSEGNTEAFF
TRBD1	.	TRBV6-4	TRBJ2-1	TGTGCCAGCAGTGACACAGGGGGCCTGGGCAATGAGCAGTTCTTC	CASSDTGGLGNEQFF
.	.	TRBV15	TRBJ2-3	TGTGCCACCAGCAATGAACCTGGGCCCCGCGGGGATACGCAGTATTTT	CATSNEPGPRGDTQYF
.	.	TRBV5-1	TRBJ2-3	TGCGCCAGCAGCCCCGGGGACACAGATACGCAGTATTTT	CASSPGDTDTQYF